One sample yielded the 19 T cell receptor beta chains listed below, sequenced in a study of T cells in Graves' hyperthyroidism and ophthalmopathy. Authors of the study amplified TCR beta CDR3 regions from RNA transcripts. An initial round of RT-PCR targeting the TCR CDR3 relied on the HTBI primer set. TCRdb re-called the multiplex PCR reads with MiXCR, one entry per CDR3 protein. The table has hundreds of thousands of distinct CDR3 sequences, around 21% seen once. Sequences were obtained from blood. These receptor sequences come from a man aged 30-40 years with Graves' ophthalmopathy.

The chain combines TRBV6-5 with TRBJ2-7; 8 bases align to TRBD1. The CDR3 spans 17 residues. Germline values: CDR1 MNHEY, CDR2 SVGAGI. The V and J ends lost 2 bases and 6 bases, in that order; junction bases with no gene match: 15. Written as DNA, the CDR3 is TGTGCCAGCAGTTACGCCTATGGAGACAGGGGAGTCCTCGAGCAGTACTTC. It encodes CASSYAYGDRGVLEQYF.

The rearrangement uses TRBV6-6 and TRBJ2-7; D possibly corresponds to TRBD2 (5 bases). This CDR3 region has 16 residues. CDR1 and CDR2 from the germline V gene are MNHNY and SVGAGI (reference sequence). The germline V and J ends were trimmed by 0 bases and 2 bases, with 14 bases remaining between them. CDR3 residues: CASSYSTGLPAYEQYF. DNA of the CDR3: TGTGCCAGCAGTTACTCGACCGGACTTCCAGCCTACGAGCAGTACTTC.

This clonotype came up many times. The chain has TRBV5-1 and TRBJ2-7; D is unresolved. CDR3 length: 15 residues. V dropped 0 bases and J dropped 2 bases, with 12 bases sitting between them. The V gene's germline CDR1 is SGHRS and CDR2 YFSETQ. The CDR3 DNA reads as TGCGCCAGCAGCTTGGATGCTCGATCAACCTACGAGCAGTACTTC. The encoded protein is CASSLDARSTYEQYF.

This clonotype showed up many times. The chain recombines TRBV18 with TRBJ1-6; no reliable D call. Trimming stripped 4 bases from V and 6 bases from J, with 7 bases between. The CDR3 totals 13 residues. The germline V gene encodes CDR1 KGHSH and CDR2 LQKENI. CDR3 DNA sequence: TGTGCCAGCTCACTGGACCCTAATTCACCCCTCCACTTT. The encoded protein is CASSLDPNSPLHF. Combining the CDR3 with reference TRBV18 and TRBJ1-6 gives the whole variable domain NAGVMQNPRHLVRRRGQEARLRCSPMKGHSHVYWYRQLPEEGLKFMVYLQKENIIDESGMPKERFSAEFPKEGPSILRIQQVVRGDSAAYFCASSLDPNSPLHFGNGTRLTVT.

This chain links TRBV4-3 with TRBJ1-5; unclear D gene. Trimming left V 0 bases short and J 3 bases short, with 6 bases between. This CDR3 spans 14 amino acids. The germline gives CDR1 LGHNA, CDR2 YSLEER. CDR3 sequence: CASSQDWSNQPQHF. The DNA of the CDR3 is TGCGCCAGCAGCCAAGATTGGTCCAATCAGCCCCAGCATTTT.

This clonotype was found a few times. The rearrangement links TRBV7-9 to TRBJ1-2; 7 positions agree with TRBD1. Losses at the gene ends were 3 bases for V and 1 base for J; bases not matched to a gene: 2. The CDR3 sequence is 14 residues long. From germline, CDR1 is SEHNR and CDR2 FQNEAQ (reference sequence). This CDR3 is CASSFSGGNYGYTF. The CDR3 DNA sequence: TGTGCCAGCAGCTTTTCAGGGGGTAACTATGGCTACACCTTC.

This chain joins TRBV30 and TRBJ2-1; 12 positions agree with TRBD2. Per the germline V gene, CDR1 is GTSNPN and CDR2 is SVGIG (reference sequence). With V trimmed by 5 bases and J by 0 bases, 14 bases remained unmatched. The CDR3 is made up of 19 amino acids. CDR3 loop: CAWGLVRTSGASSYNEQFF. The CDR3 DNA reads TGTGCCTGGGGCCTAGTAAGGACTAGCGGGGCAAGCTCCTACAATGAGCAGTTCTTC.

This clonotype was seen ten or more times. The CDR3 nucleotides are TGTGCCAGCAGTTACTCCGGGACAGGGGGAGATACGCAGTATTTT. This translates into CASSYSGTGGDTQYF. This chain uses TRBV6-6 with TRBJ2-3, with 11 positions matching TRBD1. CDR1 is MNHNY and CDR2 is SVGAGI in the germline V gene (reference sequence). This CDR3 comprises 15 residues. J was trimmed by 5 bases and V by 0 bases; bases with no gene match: 1.

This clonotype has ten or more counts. The CDR3 region has the DNA TGTGCCAGCAGCTCGAGTAGGCAGGGAACTATCTATGGCTACACCTTC. Its translation is CASSSSRQGTIYGYTF. This chain joins TRBV7-2 and TRBJ1-2; a weak D match, TRBD1 (5 bases). Germline-derived CDR1 and CDR2 are SGHTA and FQGNSA. Trimming took off 4 bases at V and 4 bases at J, with 19 bases between the two ends. This CDR3 is 16 amino acids long. Full variable domain (rest looked up from reference TRBV7-2 and TRBJ1-2): GAGVSQSPSNKVTEKGKDVELRCDPISGHTALYWYRQSLGQGLEFLIYFQGNSAPDKSGLPSDRFSAERTGGSVSTLTIQRTQQEDSAVYLCASSSSRQGTIYGYTFGSGTRLTVV.

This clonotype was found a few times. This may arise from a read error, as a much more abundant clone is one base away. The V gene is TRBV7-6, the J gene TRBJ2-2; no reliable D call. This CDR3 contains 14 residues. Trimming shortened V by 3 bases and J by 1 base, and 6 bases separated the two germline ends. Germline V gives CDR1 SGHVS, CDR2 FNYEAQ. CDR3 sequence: CASSFQENTGELFF. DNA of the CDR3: TGTGCCAGCAGCTTCCAGGAGAACACCGGGGAGCTGTTTTTT.

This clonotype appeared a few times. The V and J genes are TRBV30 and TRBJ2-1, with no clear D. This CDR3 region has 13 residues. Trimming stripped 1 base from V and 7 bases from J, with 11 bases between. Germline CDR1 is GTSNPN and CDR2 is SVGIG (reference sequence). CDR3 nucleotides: TGTGCCTGGAGTGCGATCCGGAGTAATGAGCAGTTCTTC. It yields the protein CAWSAIRSNEQFF.

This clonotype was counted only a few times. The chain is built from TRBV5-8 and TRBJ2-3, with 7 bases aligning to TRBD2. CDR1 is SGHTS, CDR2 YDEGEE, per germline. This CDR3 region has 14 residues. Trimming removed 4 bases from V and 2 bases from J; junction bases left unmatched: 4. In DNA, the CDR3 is TGTGCCAGCAGCCGGGAGGCCCCCACAGATACGCAGTATTTT. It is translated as CASSREAPTDTQYF.

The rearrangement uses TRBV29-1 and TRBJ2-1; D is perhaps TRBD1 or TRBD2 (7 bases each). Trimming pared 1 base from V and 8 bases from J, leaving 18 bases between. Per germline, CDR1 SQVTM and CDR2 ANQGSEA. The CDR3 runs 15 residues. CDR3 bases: TGCAGCGTTGAAGCTCCGGAGACAGGGAGGGATGAGCAGTTCTTC. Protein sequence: CSVEAPETGRDEQFF.

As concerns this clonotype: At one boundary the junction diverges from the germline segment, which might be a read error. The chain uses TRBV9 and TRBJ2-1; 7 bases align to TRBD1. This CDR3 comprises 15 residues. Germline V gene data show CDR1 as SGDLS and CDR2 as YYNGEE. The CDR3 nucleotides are TGTGCCAGCAGCGGACAGGGCGAAGGATACAATGGGCAGTTCTTC. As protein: CASSGQGEGYNGQFF.

The CDR3 loop is CSARETLTAETSVGTYEQYF. DNA for the CDR3: TGCAGTGCTAGAGAAACTCTGACGGCCGAGACTAGCGTAGGGACCTACGAGCAGTACTTC. The chain recombines TRBV20-1 with TRBJ2-7; TRBD2 agrees at 8 bases. In germline, CDR1 is DFQATT, CDR2 SNEGSKA (reference sequence). This CDR3 region has 20 residues. V dropped 0 bases and J dropped 2; count of bases not matched to a gene: 21.

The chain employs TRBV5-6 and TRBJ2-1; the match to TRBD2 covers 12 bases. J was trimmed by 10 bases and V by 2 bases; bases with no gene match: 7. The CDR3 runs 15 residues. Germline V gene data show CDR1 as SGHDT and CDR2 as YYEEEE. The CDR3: CASSFPSGRAREQFF. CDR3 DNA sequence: TGTGCCAGCAGCTTCCCTAGCGGGAGGGCCAGGGAGCAGTTCTTC.

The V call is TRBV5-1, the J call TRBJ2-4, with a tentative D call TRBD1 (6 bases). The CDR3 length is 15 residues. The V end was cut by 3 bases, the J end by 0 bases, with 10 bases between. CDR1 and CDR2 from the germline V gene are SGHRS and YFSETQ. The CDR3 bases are TGCGCCAGCAGCTCGGACAGTATAGCCAAAAACATTCAGTACTTC. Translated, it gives CASSSDSIAKNIQYF.

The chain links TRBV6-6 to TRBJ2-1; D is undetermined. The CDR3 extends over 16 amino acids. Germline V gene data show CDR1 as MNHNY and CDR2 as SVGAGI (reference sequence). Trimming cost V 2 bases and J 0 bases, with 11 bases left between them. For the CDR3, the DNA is TGTGCCAGCAGTTACAGGGCGCCGAGCTCCTACAATGAGCAGTTCTTC. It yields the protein CASSYRAPSSYNEQFF.

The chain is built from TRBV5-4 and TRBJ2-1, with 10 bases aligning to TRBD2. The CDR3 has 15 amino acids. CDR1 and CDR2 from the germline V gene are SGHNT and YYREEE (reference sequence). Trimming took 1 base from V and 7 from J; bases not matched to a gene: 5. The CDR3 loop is CASSLSGRVENEQFF. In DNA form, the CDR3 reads TGTGCCAGCAGCTTGAGCGGGAGGGTAGAGAATGAGCAGTTCTTC. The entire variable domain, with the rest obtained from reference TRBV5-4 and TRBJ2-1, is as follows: ETGVTQSPTHLIKTRGQQVTLRCSSQSGHNTVSWYQQALGQGPQFIFQYYREEENGRGNFPPRFSGLQFPNYSSELNVNALELDDSALYLCASSLSGRVENEQFFGPGTRLTVL.